One and the same sample provided the 8 T cell receptor beta chains below, sequenced in a study of beta chain features in type 1 diabetes. TCRB transcripts that were expressed got sequenced, as all of the isolated RNA had been reverse transcribed. The assay was immunoSEQ multiplex PCR, and TCRdb's table has in-frame clones only and misses some. The sample yields hundreds of thousands of clones, roughly a sixth seen once. Sequencing was performed on naive CD4+ T cells from blood. Receptors originate from a man younger than 30 in good health.

The chain is built from TRBV10-3 and TRBJ1-2; possible D gene TRBD1, 6 bases. CDR1 ENHRY and CDR2 SYGVKD come from the germline V gene. The CDR3 runs 15 residues. Trimming took off 4 bases at V and 3 bases at J, with 15 bases between the two ends. The CDR3 nucleotides read TGTGCCATCAGTGGAGGCACAGGGTCTTACTATGGCTACACCTTC. This encodes CAISGGTGSYYGYTF.

This clone has just a few counts. The chain's CDR3 is CATSRRGGGDLIKAQFF. CDR3 coding DNA: TGTGCCACCAGCAGACGGGGAGGGGGCGATTTGATCAAGGCGCAGTTCTTC. The rearrangement joins TRBV15 to TRBJ2-1, with D possibly being TRBD1 or TRBD2 (7 bases each). Germline assignment: CDR1 LNHNV and CDR2 YYDKDF (reference sequence). The V end was cut by 2 bases, the J end by 12 bases, with 26 bases between. The CDR3 consists of 17 residues.

This clone has more than one count but fewer than ten. The gene calls are TRBV28 and TRBJ1-4; TRBD1 matches at 7 bases. Germline V CDR1 and CDR2: MDHEN, SYDVKM. CDR3 length equals 15 residues. The V and J ends lost 5 bases and 3 bases, in that order; junction bases with no gene match: 6. CDR3 DNA sequence: TGTGCCAGCAGTGCCCGGGACAGACCTAATGAAAAACTGTTTTTT. This gives the protein CASSARDRPNEKLFF.

The chain recombines TRBV29-1 with TRBJ1-4, with D maybe TRBD1 (5 bases). In germline, CDR1 is SQVTM, CDR2 ANQGSEA. With 6 bases removed from V and 7 bases from J, the gap between germline ends came to 18 bases. The CDR3 has 14 residues. As DNA, the CDR3 is TGCAGCGTCGGCCTAGGGACCCGGACTGAAAAACTGTTTTTT. Residues: CSVGLGTRTEKLFF.

The chain combines TRBV28 with TRBJ1-5; D unresolved. V was shortened by 7 bases and J by 5 bases, with 9 bases between the two germline ends. CDR3 length: 12 amino acids. CDR1 and CDR2 (germline): MDHEN, SYDVKM. The CDR3 DNA sequence: TGTGCCAGCAAAGATCTCCATCAGCCCCAGCATTTT. Amino acids: CASKDLHQPQHF.

The chain combines TRBV28 with TRBJ2-6; 9 nucleotides line up with TRBD1. Germline CDR1 MDHEN, CDR2 SYDVKM. Trimming at V came to 2 bases and at J to 2 bases, leaving 4 bases not matched to a gene. The CDR3 covers 17 residues. The CDR3 reads CASSLGTGLPGANVLTF. The DNA of the CDR3 is TGTGCCAGCAGTTTAGGGACAGGGCTCCCTGGGGCCAACGTCCTGACTTTC.

As for this clone: This CDR3 is also generated by other DNA sequences in the sample. The chain uses TRBV7-9 and TRBJ2-3; 7 bases agree with TRBD1. The V gene's germline CDR1 is SEHNR and CDR2 FQNEAQ (reference sequence). The CDR3 consists of 13 residues. With V trimmed by 4 bases and J by 5 bases, 3 bases remained unmatched. CDR3 sequence reads: CASSSSGGDTQYF. DNA of the CDR3: TGTGCCAGCAGCTCCTCAGGGGGAGATACGCAGTATTTT.

This clone was seen more than once but under ten times. This sequence joins TRBV7-2 and TRBJ2-5; no definite D call. This CDR3 comprises 13 residues. V was shortened by 1 base and J by 7 bases, with 10 bases between the two germline ends. Germline loops: CDR1 SGHTA, CDR2 FQGNSA. CDR3 coding DNA: TGTGCCAGCAGCTTAGAAGGGAAGATGACCCAGTACTTC. This sequence encodes CASSLEGKMTQYF.